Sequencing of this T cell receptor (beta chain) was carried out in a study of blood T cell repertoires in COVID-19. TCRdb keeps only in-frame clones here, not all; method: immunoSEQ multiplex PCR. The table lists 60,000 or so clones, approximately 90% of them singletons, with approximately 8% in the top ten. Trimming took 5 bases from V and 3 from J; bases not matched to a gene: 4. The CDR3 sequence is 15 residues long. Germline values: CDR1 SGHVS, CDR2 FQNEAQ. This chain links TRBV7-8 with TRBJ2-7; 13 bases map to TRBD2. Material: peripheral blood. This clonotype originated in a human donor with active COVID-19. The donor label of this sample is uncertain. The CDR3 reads CASSLGTSGIYEQYF. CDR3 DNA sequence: TGTGCCAGCAGCCTCGGGACTAGCGGGATCTACGAGCAGTACTTC.